A selection of T cell receptor beta chains follows, all from one sample in a study of cytomegalovirus exposure and HLA in healthy donors. The repertoire was sequenced with immunoSEQ multiplex PCR; TCRdb's copy has only in-frame clones and lacks some. The data contain around 250,000 clones, 90% of them singletons. Sequenced material: PBMCs. These receptors were obtained from a woman between 18 and 29 years old in good health and CMV-seronegative. The CDR3 runs from the conserved cysteine through the conserved F or W. A D gene is named only where the DNA matches it firmly. Clone size, where shown, is once, few, many, or a class for clones that have expanded.

TGTGCCAGCAGCTTACGTCTCTCTGAAGCTTTCTTT	CASSLRLSEAFF	NA	TRBV13	TRBJ1-1	NA
TGTGCCAGCAGCTCAGACCCGGGGGGTACTGGAAACACCATATATTTT	CASSSDPGGTGNTIYF	once	TRBV11-2	TRBJ1-3	NA
TGTGCCAGCAGTTTACAGGGTAGAAATCAGCCCCAGCATTTT	CASSLQGRNQPQHF	few	TRBV6-1	TRBJ1-5	NA
TGTGCCAGCAGCCTCGGACAGGGGAATAATGAAAAACTGTTTTTT	CASSLGQGNNEKLFF	NA	TRBV13	TRBJ1-4	TRBD1
TGCGCCAGCGCAGACCGTACAGGGCCCAATCAGCCCCAGCATTTT	CASADRTGPNQPQHF	NA	TRBV23-1	TRBJ1-5	NA
TGTGCCAGCAGCTTGGGACAGGGGGCTGACGAGCAGTACTTC	CASSLGQGADEQYF	NA	TRBV6-1	TRBJ2-7	TRBD1
TGTGCCAGTAGTATGGGACAGGGGAAGAACGAGCAGTACTTC	CASSMGQGKNEQYF	NA	TRBV19	TRBJ2-7	TRBD1
TGTGCCAGCTCACCACTTGCGGGACAGGCGGCCACTGAAGCTTTCTTT	CASSPLAGQAATEAFF	NA	TRBV18	TRBJ1-1	TRBD1
TGTGCCACCAGCAGAGGTCGGGACAACCCCTACAATGAGCAGTTCTTC	CATSRGRDNPYNEQFF	NA	TRBV15	TRBJ2-1	NA
TGTGCCAGCAGTTACCCGGACAGGGTCGGTCTCACTGAAGCTTTCTTT	CASSYPDRVGLTEAFF	NA	TRBV6-6	TRBJ1-1	TRBD1
TGCGCCAGCAGCCAACCCAGGGCCGGTGGGAATTCACCCCTCCACTTT	CASSQPRAGGNSPLHF	NA	TRBV4-1	TRBJ1-6	NA
TGTGCCAGCAGCTTTGGGACAGGACCCAATTCACCCCTCCACTTT	CASSFGTGPNSPLHF	NA	TRBV5-4	TRBJ1-6	TRBD1
TGTGCCACCGAAATCCCCACAGGGGGTCCTTATAATGAAAAACTGTTTTTT	CATEIPTGGPYNEKLFF	NA	TRBV28	TRBJ1-4	TRBD1
TGTGCCAGCAGCTTAGAGGACAGGGTTGGAAACACCATATATTTT	CASSLEDRVGNTIYF	once	TRBV7-2	TRBJ1-3	TRBD1
TGTGCCAGCAGCCCACCGGGGGGGCGCGATAATTCACCCCTCCACTTT	CASSPPGGRDNSPLHF	NA	TRBV7-8	TRBJ1-6	NA
TGCAGCGTTGTCCCATCCGGGGAGGGTGCCACTGAAGCTTTCTTT	CSVVPSGEGATEAFF	NA	TRBV29-1	TRBJ1-1	NA
TGTGCCAGCACCCCACGCGGACTCGTCAATGAGCAGTTCTTC	CASTPRGLVNEQFF	NA	TRBV28	TRBJ2-1	NA
TGTGCCAGCAGTGAACAGGGGGCGAGCACAGATACGCAGTATTTT	CASSEQGASTDTQYF	NA	TRBV6-1	TRBJ2-3	TRBD1
TGTGCCAGCAGCGCCGGGACAGGGAGCACAGATACGCAGTATTTT	CASSAGTGSTDTQYF	NA	TRBV7-9	TRBJ2-3	TRBD1
TGTGCCAGCAGCTTCCCGGGGAACACTGAAGCTTTCTTT	CASSFPGNTEAFF	few	TRBV7-9	TRBJ1-1	NA
TGCGCCACCCACGCCCCGGGGCTAGCGGGCTTCACAGATACGCAGTATTTT	CATHAPGLAGFTDTQYF	NA	TRBV10-2	TRBJ2-3	TRBD2
TGTGCCAGCAGTGTCACAGGGGTCGATTCACCCCTCCACTTT	CASSVTGVDSPLHF	NA	TRBV6-1	TRBJ1-6	TRBD1
TGTGCCAGCAGTTTACTACAGGGCAGTGAAAAACTGTTTTTT	CASSLLQGSEKLFF	NA	TRBV27	TRBJ1-4	NA
TGTGCCAGCAGCTTCACCGGGACAGGGATTACTGAAGCTTTCTTT	CASSFTGTGITEAFF	NA	TRBV13	TRBJ1-1	TRBD1
TGTGCCAGCAGTTACTCTACAGGTGAAGCTTTCTTT	CASSYSTGEAFF	NA	TRBV6-5	TRBJ1-1	NA
TGTGCCAGCAGGAGACAGGGGCCGAACACTGAAGCTTTCTTT	CASRRQGPNTEAFF	NA	TRBV6-5	TRBJ1-1	TRBD1
TGTGCCAGCAGTAGCCCGGGACTTCTTTCACCCCTCCACTTT	CASSSPGLLSPLHF	few	TRBV28	TRBJ1-6	NA
TGTGCCAGCGGAGGGACAGGGGGTGAAAAACTGTTTTTT	CASGGTGGEKLFF	NA	TRBV25-1	TRBJ1-4	TRBD1
TGTGCCAGCAGCTTAGATTCGGCTAGCGGGGGGGCTCTAGCCAAAAACATTCAGTACTTC	CASSLDSASGGALAKNIQYF	NA	TRBV11-2	TRBJ2-4	TRBD2
TGTGCCAGCAGTCACGGGATCCCCGGGGAGCTGTTTTTT	CASSHGIPGELFF	NA	TRBV28	TRBJ2-2	NA
TGTGCCAGCAGCCCCCGGGGGTACAATGAGCAGTTCTTC	CASSPRGYNEQFF	few	TRBV11-3	TRBJ2-1	NA
TGTGCCAGCAGCACCTGGACAGAACTTAATGAAAAACTGTTTTTT	CASSTWTELNEKLFF	NA	TRBV5-4	TRBJ1-4	NA
TGTGCCAGCAGCCCTTCGGGACTAGCGGGGGTAGAGACCCAGTACTTC	CASSPSGLAGVETQYF	NA	TRBV13	TRBJ2-5	TRBD2
TGTGCCAGCAGCTTTTTATCAGGCCTCAATCAGCCCCAGCATTTT	CASSFLSGLNQPQHF	NA	TRBV5-6	TRBJ1-5	NA
TGTGCCAGCAGTCGAGCGGGGGCCACATACAATGAGCAGTTCTTC	CASSRAGATYNEQFF	NA	TRBV28	TRBJ2-1	TRBD2
TGTGCCAGCACCCCTTATCGGGGGGTAGAAAATGAGCAGTTCTTC	CASTPYRGVENEQFF	NA	TRBV27	TRBJ2-1	TRBD2
TGTGCCAGCAGTTTAAGCGGGGGGGCGTCCTACGAGCAGTACTTC	CASSLSGGASYEQYF	NA	TRBV7-3	TRBJ2-7	TRBD2
TGTGCCAGCGAAACTACTGTCCGCTCCTACAATGAGCAGTTCTTC	CASETTVRSYNEQFF	once	TRBV2	TRBJ2-1	NA
TGTGCCAGCAGTGAATTGGTCAGGGGAACGGGAGGCTACACCTTC	CASSELVRGTGGYTF	NA	TRBV6-1	TRBJ1-2	NA
TGTGCCAGCAGTGGGGCGGGGGGCTACCAAGAGACCCAGTACTTC	CASSGAGGYQETQYF	once	TRBV2	TRBJ2-5	TRBD2
TGTGCCAGCAGTGACAGCGGTACCCTCTCTGGAAACACCATATATTTT	CASSDSGTLSGNTIYF	NA	TRBV25-1	TRBJ1-3	NA
TGCGCCAGCAGCCTAGTGGGGGGGGCCGATGGCTACACCTTC	CASSLVGGADGYTF	NA	TRBV4-1	TRBJ1-2	NA
TGCGCCAGCAGCTTCCGGACTAGCGGGGGCCCTCCTGAGCAGTTCTTC	CASSFRTSGGPPEQFF	NA	TRBV5-1	TRBJ2-1	TRBD2
TGTGCCAGCAGCTTAGGGGCAGGCATTACCTACGAGCAGTACTTC	CASSLGAGITYEQYF	NA	TRBV11-2	TRBJ2-7	NA
TGCAGCTGTTTCGGGGGGGCCAGGGAGACCCAGTACTTC	CSCFGGARETQYF	NA	TRBV29-1	TRBJ2-5	TRBD2
TGTGCCAGCAGCTTAGTAGGGACAGGGAACTATGGCTACACCTTC	CASSLVGTGNYGYTF	few	TRBV7-6	TRBJ1-2	TRBD1
TGTGCCAGCAGTTACTCAGGGGGGGATAATGAAAAACTGTTTTTT	CASSYSGGDNEKLFF	once	TRBV6-5	TRBJ1-4	NA